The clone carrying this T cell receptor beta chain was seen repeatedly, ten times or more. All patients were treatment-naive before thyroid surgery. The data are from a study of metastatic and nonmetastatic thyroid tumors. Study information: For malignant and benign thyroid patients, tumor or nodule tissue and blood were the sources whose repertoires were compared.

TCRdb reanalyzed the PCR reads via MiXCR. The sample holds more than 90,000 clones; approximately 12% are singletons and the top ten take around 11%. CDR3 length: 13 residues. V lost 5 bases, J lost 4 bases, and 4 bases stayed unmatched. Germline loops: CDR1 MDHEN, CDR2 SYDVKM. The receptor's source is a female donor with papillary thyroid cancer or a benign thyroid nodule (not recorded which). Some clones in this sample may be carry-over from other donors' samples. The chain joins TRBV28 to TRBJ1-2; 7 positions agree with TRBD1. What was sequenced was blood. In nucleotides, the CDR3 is TGTGCCAGCAGTCACGGGACAGTCTATGGCTACACCTTC. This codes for CASSHGTVYGYTF.